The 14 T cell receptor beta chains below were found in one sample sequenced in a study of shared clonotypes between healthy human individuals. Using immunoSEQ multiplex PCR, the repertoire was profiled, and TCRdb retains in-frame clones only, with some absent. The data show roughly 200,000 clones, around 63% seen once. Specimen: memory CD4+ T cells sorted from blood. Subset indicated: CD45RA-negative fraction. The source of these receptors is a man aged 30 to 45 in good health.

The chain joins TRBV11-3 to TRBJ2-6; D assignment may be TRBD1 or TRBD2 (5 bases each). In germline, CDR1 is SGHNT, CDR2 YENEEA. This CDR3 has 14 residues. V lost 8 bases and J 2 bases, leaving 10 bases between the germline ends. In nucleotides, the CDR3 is TGTGCCAGCGTTGGGGGAACTGGGGCCAACGTCCTGACTTTC. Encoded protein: CASVGGTGANVLTF.

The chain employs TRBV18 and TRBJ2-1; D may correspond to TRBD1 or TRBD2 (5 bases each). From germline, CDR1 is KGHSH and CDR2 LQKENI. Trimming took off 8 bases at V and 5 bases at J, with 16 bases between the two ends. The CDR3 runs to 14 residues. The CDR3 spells CASQPRGQNNEQFF. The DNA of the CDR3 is TGTGCCAGCCAACCCCGGGGCCAAAACAATGAGCAGTTCTTC.

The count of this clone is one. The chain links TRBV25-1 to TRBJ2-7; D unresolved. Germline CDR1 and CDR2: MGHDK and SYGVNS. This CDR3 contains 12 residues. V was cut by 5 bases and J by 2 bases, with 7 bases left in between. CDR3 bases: TGTGCCAGCAGTCGGGCAACCTACGAGCAGTACTTC. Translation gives CASSRATYEQYF.

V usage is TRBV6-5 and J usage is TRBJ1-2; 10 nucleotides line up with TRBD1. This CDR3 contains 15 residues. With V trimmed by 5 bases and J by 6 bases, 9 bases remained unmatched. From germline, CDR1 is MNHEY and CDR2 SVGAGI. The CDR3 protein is CASSTRRDRGHGYTF. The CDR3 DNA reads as TGTGCCAGCAGTACACGCCGGGACAGGGGTCATGGCTACACCTTC.

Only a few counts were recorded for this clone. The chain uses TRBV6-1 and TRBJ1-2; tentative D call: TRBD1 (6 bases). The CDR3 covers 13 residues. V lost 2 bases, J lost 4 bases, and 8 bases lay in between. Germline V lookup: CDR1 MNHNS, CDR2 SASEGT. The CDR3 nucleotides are TGTGCCAGCAGTGAACAGGGGACCTATGGCTACACCTTC. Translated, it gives CASSEQGTYGYTF.

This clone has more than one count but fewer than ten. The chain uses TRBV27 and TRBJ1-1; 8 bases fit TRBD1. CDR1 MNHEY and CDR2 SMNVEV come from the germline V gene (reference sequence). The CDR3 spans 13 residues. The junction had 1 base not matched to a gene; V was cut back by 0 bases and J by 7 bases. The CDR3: CASSLSGTGEAFF. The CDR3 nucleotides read TGTGCCAGCAGTTTATCCGGGACAGGTGAAGCTTTCTTT.

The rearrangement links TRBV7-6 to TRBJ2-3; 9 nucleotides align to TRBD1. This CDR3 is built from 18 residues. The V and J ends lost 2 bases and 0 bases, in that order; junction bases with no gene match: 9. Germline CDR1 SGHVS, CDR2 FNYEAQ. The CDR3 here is CASSLHRGPAGSTDTQYF. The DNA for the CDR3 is TGTGCCAGCAGCTTACACAGGGGGCCAGCGGGAAGCACAGATACGCAGTATTTT.

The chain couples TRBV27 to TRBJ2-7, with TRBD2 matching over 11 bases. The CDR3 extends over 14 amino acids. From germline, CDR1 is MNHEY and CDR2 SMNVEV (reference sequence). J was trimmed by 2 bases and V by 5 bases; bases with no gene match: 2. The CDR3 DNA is TGTGCCAGCAGTAAGACTAGCGGGGCCTACGAGCAGTACTTC. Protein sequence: CASSKTSGAYEQYF.

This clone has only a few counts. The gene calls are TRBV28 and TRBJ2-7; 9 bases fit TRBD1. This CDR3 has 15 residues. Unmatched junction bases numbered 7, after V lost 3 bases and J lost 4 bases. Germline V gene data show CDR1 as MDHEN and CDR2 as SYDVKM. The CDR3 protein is CASSLLDRGGYEQYF. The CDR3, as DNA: TGTGCCAGCAGTTTGCTGGACAGGGGTGGTTACGAGCAGTACTTC.

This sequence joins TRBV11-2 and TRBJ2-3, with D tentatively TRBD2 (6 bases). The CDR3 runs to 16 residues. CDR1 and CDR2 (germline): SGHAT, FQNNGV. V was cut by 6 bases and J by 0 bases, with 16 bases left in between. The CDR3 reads CASSFRTGASTDTQYF. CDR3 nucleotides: TGTGCCAGCAGTTTCCGGACGGGAGCTAGCACAGATACGCAGTATTTT. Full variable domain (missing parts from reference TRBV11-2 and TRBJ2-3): EAGVAQSPRYKIIEKRQSVAFWCNPISGHATLYWYQQILGQGPKLLIQFQNNGVVDDSQLPKDRFSAERLKGVDSTLKIQPAKLEDSAVYLCASSFRTGASTDTQYFGPGTRLTVL.

DNA for the CDR3: TGTGCCAGCACCCAGGGGCGGGGGCCCTACGAGCAGTACTTC. This translates into CASTQGRGPYEQYF. This chain uses TRBV6-5 with TRBJ2-7, with TRBD2 as a possible D gene (7 bases). The length of the CDR3 is 14 residues. Germline lookup yields CDR1 MNHEY and CDR2 SVGAGI. The V and J ends lost 7 bases and 2 bases respectively, with 15 bases between them.

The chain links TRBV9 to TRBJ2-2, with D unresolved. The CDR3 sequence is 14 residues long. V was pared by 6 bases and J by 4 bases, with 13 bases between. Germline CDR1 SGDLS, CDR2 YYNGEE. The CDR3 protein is CASTTLPATGELFF. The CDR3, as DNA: TGTGCCAGCACCACCCTCCCGGCCACCGGGGAGCTGTTTTTT.

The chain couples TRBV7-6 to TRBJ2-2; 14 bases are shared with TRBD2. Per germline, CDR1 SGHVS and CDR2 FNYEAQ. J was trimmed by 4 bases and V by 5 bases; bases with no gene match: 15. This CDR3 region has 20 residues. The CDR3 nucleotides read TGTGCCAGCAGCCCCTCAACTAGACTAGCGGGAGGGCCTGGCACCGGGGAGCTGTTTTTT. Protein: CASSPSTRLAGGPGTGELFF.

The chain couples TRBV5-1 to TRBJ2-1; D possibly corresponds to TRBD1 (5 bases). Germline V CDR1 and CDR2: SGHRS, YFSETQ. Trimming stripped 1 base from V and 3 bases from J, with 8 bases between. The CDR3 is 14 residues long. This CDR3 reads CASSLSGNYNEQFF. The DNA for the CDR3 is TGCGCCAGCAGCTTGTCAGGGAACTACAATGAGCAGTTCTTC.